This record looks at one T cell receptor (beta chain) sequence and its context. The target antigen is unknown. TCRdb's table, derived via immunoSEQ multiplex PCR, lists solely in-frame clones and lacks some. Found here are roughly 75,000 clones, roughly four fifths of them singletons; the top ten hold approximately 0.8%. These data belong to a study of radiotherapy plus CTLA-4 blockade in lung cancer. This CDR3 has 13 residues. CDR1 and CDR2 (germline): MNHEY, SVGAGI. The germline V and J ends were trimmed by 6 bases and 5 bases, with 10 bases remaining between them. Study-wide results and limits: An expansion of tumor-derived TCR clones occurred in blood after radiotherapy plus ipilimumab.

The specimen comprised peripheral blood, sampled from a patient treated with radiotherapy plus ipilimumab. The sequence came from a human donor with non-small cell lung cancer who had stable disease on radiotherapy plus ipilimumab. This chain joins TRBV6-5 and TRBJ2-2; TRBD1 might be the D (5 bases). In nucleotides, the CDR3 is TGTGCCAGCAGAAAAAGACAGACCGGGGAGCTGTTTTTT. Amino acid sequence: CASRKRQTGELFF.